This paragraph reports one TCR beta chain. This specimen comes from a study of blood T cell repertoires in COVID-19. Turning to the study itself: COVID-19 samples from acute and convalescent phases originated in the United States, Italy and Spain. T cells, B-cell-depleted T cells, or PBMCs supplied cDNA or gDNA.

Original processing methods: Reference gene primer amplification yielded estimated nucleated cell counts. TCRdb's copy holds only in-frame clones and misses some; the assay was immunoSEQ multiplex PCR. V and J calls and clone size are as listed in that table; D and trimming were resolved from the DNA. The sample records roughly 230,000 clones, over 75% being singletons. Trimming at V came to 0 bases and at J to 5 bases, leaving 5 bases not matched to a gene. The CDR3 is 15 amino acids. Germline V gene lookup returns CDR1 LGHNA and CDR2 YNFKEQ. Enrolled through a virtual design, the participants were between about 18 and 89 years of age and came from 24 US areas.

This chain connects TRBV4-2 to TRBJ2-5, with 8 bases identical to TRBD2. The sequencing sample was made of PBMCs or T cells enriched from blood (not recorded which). This TCR was recovered from a woman in her sixties who had recovered from COVID-19. CDR3: CASSQDPGTRETQYF. CDR3 DNA sequence: TGTGCCAGCAGCCAAGATCCGGGGACTAGGGAGACCCAGTACTTC.